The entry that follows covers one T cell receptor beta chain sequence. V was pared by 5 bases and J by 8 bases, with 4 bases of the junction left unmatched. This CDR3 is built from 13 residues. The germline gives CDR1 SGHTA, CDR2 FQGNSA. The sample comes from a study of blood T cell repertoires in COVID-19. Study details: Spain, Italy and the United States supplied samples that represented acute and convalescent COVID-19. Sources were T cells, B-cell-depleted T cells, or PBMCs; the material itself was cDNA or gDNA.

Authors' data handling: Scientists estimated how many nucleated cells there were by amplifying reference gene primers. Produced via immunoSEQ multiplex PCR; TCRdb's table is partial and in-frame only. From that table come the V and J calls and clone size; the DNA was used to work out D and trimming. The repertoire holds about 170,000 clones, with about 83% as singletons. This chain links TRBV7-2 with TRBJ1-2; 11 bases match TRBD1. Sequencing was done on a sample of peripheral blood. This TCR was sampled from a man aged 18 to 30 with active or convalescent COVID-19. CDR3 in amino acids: CASSPGQGDGYTF. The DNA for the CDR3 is TGTGCCAGCAGCCCGGGACAGGGGGACGGCTACACCTTC.